The 15 T cell receptor beta chains in this list originate from one sample, sequenced in a study of shared clonotypes between healthy human individuals. Repertoires were generated with immunoSEQ multiplex PCR, while TCRdb's copy carries only in-frame clones and drops some. The table shows some 2,500,000 clones, with 93% occurring only once. The sample consisted of naive CD4+ T cells from PBMCs. The subset here: CD45RA+ positively selected. Source of these receptors: a man between 18 and 29 years old in good health. Some clones in this sample may be carry-over from other donors' samples.

The chain has TRBV7-2 and TRBJ1-3; D remains unclear. This CDR3 has 14 amino acids. V was shortened by 1 base and J by 3 bases, with 7 bases between the two germline ends. CDR1 and CDR2 (germline): SGHTA, FQGNSA. This CDR3 is CASSLVSGGNTIYF. The CDR3, as DNA: TGTGCCAGCAGCTTAGTTAGTGGTGGAAACACCATATATTTT.

The chain recombines TRBV7-2 with TRBJ2-3; 7 positions agree with TRBD1. The ends lost 5 bases at V and 2 bases at J; junction bases unmatched: 7. This CDR3 is built from 15 residues. CDR1 SGHTA and CDR2 FQGNSA come from the germline V gene. Here the CDR3 DNA reads TGTGCCAGCAGCCCACGGACAGGTTACACAGATACGCAGTATTTT. This translates into CASSPRTGYTDTQYF.

The genes are TRBV7-6 and TRBJ2-2; 8 bases are shared with TRBD1. CDR3 length equals 19 residues. Germline CDR1 is SGHVS and CDR2 is FNYEAQ. After removal of 2 bases from V and 6 bases from J, the junction contained 17 bases not matched to a gene. CDR3 sequence (DNA): TGTGCCAGCAGCTTATTCGCAACAGGGGGAGGTTTAGGAGCCGGGGAGCTGTTTTTT. This encodes CASSLFATGGGLGAGELFF.

The rearrangement uses TRBV29-1 and TRBJ2-5, with TRBD1 matching over 9 bases. The CDR3 is 17 residues long. The ends lost 4 bases at V and 5 bases at J; junction bases unmatched: 17. Germline V CDR1 and CDR2: SQVTM, ANQGSEA. The CDR3 loop is CSVAGTFPGQGWETQYF. The CDR3 DNA reads as TGCAGCGTTGCGGGTACCTTTCCGGGACAGGGTTGGGAGACCCAGTACTTC. The complete variable domain, with remaining parts taken from reference TRBV29-1 and TRBJ2-5, reads SAVISQKPSRDICQRGTSLTIQCQVDSQVTMMFWYRQQPGQSLTLIATANQGSEATYESGFVIDKFPISRPNLTFSTLTVSNMSPEDSSIYLCSVAGTFPGQGWETQYFGPGTRLLVL.

CDR3 nucleotide sequence: TGTGCCAGCAAACGAGGGAATATGGGAGAGCAGTACTTC. This sequence encodes CASKRGNMGEQYF. This chain uses TRBV6-5 with TRBJ2-7; D perhaps matches TRBD2 (5 bases). This CDR3 region has 13 residues. Per germline, CDR1 MNHEY and CDR2 SVGAGI. V shed 7 bases and J shed 7 bases, with 17 bases lying between them.

The chain couples TRBV5-1 to TRBJ2-3, with TRBD2 identical over 14 bases. Per the germline V gene, CDR1 is SGHRS and CDR2 is YFSETQ. Unmatched junction bases numbered 19, after V lost 0 bases and J lost 4 bases. This CDR3 region has 22 residues. The CDR3: CASSLDRRLAGGPLVSPDTQYF. The CDR3, as DNA: TGCGCCAGCAGCTTGGACCGGAGACTAGCGGGAGGGCCGCTGGTATCCCCAGATACGCAGTATTTT.

About this clone itself: The sample carries other DNA sequences with the same CDR3. This rearrangement joins TRBV6-5 to TRBJ2-7; TRBD1 agrees at 10 bases. Germline V gene sequence: CDR1 MNHEY, CDR2 SVGAGI. The CDR3 is 14 residues long. The ends lost 2 bases at V and 3 bases at J; junction bases unmatched: 1. CDR3: CASSYRDRGYEQYF. CDR3 bases: TGTGCCAGCAGTTACCGGGACAGGGGCTACGAGCAGTACTTC.

The chain uses TRBV7-8 and TRBJ1-2; D gene unclear. Germline CDR1 is SGHVS and CDR2 is FQNEAQ. Deletions cut 5 bases from V and 4 bases from J, with 17 bases between. This CDR3 has 15 residues. The CDR3 DNA follows: TGTGCCAGCAGCCCCCGAGGGCGGAGCGGCTATGGCTACACCTTC. Translation: CASSPRGRSGYGYTF.

V and J are TRBV7-3 and TRBJ2-3; D might be TRBD2 (6 bases). The CDR3 is made up of 15 amino acids. Trimming removed 1 base from V and 2 bases from J, with 10 bases in between. Per the germline V gene, CDR1 is SGHTA and CDR2 is FQGTGA. The CDR3 nucleotides read TGTGCCAGCAGCTTAATCGGAGGGAACACAGATACGCAGTATTTT. Protein: CASSLIGGNTDTQYF. Combining the CDR3 with reference TRBV7-3 and TRBJ2-3 gives the whole variable domain GAGVSQTPSNKVTEKGKYVELRCDPISGHTALYWYRQSLGQGPEFLIYFQGTGAADDSGLPNDRFFAVRPEGSVSTLKIQRTERGDSAVYLCASSLIGGNTDTQYFGPGTRLTVL.

The chain is built from TRBV6-1 and TRBJ1-2, with TRBD1 as a possible D gene (5 bases). Trimming removed 3 bases at V and 4 bases at J, with 12 bases between. The germline V gene has CDR1 MNHNS and CDR2 SASEGT. The CDR3 is 14 residues long. The CDR3 DNA reads as TGTGCCAGCAGTGATGGGGCCCCATCCTATGGCTACACCTTC. Its translation is CASSDGAPSYGYTF.

As regards this clone: Other DNA sequences of this sample code for an identical CDR3. This chain connects TRBV7-2 to TRBJ1-5; unclear D gene. This CDR3 has 12 residues. Germline-derived CDR1 and CDR2 are SGHTA and FQGNSA. Trimming removed 3 bases at V and 5 bases at J, with 5 bases between. The CDR3, as DNA: TGTGCCAGCAGCTTCCGAGATCAGCCCCAGCATTTT. It translates to CASSFRDQPQHF.

This clone was seen a single time. This same CDR3 is encoded by further DNA sequences in the sample. V is TRBV5-1 and J is TRBJ2-7, with D unclear. Germline V gene sequence: CDR1 SGHRS, CDR2 YFSETQ. The CDR3 totals 14 residues. V was cut by 0 bases and J by 3 bases, with 10 bases left in between. The CDR3 DNA follows: TGCGCCAGCAGCTTGGGACCGCGGAGCTACGAGCAGTACTTC. This encodes CASSLGPRSYEQYF.

The V call is TRBV28, the J call TRBJ1-1; TRBD1 might be the D (6 bases). The V and J ends lost 8 bases and 7 bases respectively, with 11 bases between them. Germline lookup yields CDR1 MDHEN and CDR2 SYDVKM. The CDR3 totals 11 residues. The CDR3 loop is CASVRDIEAFF. The CDR3 nucleotides are TGTGCCAGCGTCCGGGACATTGAAGCTTTCTTT.

This chain links TRBV10-3 with TRBJ1-1; D is unresolved. Between the trimmed V and J ends, which lost 4 bases and 3 bases, there was a span of 9 bases. CDR1 is ENHRY and CDR2 is SYGVKD in the germline V gene. The CDR3 loop spans 13 amino acids. The CDR3 sequence is CAISGNWDTEAFF. The CDR3 DNA sequence: TGTGCCATCAGTGGTAATTGGGACACTGAAGCTTTCTTT.

This clone has just one count. Within the sample, other DNA sequences also encode this same CDR3. This chain uses TRBV5-1 with TRBJ2-7, with a weak D call TRBD2 (6 bases). V dropped 4 bases and J dropped 4 bases, with 9 bases sitting between them. Per germline, CDR1 SGHRS and CDR2 YFSETQ. The CDR3 spans 12 residues. CDR3 region: CASSVEGYEQYF. CDR3 nucleotides: TGCGCCAGCAGCGTGGAGGGTTACGAGCAGTACTTC.